The next 21 T cell receptor beta chains were all read from a single sample in a study of cytomegalovirus exposure and HLA in healthy donors. 13 Jbeta primers and 60 Vbeta primers were used for the PCR. Only in-frame clones appear in the TCRdb table, and some are missing; sequencing was by immunoSEQ multiplex PCR. The profile shows 40,000 to 45,000 clones, about nine tenths of them singletons. The material sequenced was PBMCs. Receptors were obtained from a woman aged 40 to 55 in good health and CMV-seropositive.

The rearrangement links TRBV15 to TRBJ2-3; 9 bases agree with TRBD2. With 7 bases clipped from V and 2 bases from J, the junction kept 7 bases outside the gene matches. This CDR3 spans 15 amino acids. Germline V lookup: CDR1 LNHNV, CDR2 YYDKDF (reference sequence). The CDR3 nucleotides are TGTGCCACCAACCGGGCGGGGGGGGCCACAGATACGCAGTATTTT. The encoded protein is CATNRAGGATDTQYF.

This chain uses TRBV2 with TRBJ2-4; D gene uncertain. There are 15 residues in the CDR3. Trimming took off 3 bases at V and 0 bases at J, with 9 bases between the two ends. Germline V gene data show CDR1 as SNHLY and CDR2 as FYNNEI. This chain's CDR3 is CASSEAVIAKNIQYF. The CDR3 DNA reads TGTGCCAGCAGTGAGGCGGTTATAGCCAAAAACATTCAGTACTTC. The full variable domain, rest sourced from reference TRBV2 and TRBJ2-4, is EPEVTQTPSHQVTQMGQEVILRCVPISNHLYFYWYRQILGQKVEFLVSFYNNEISEKSEIFDDQFSVERPDGSNFTLKIRSTKLEDSAMYFCASSEAVIAKNIQYFGAGTRLSVL.

The chain uses TRBV11-1 and TRBJ1-4, with unresolved D. The V end was cut by 3 bases, the J end by 4 bases, with 9 bases between. CDR1 is SGHAT, CDR2 FQDESV, per germline (reference sequence). This CDR3 is 14 amino acids long. CDR3 sequence reads: CASSLRQVNEKLFF. In DNA, the CDR3 is TGTGCCAGCAGCTTGCGTCAAGTTAATGAAAAACTGTTTTTT.

The chain couples TRBV28 to TRBJ2-1; 7 bases align to TRBD2. This CDR3 contains 14 residues. Losses at the gene ends were 5 bases for V and 6 bases for J; bases not matched to a gene: 7. Per the germline V gene, CDR1 is MDHEN and CDR2 is SYDVKM. The CDR3 DNA is TGTGCCAGCAGTCACGGGACTATGAGCAATGAGCAGTTCTTC. Its translation: CASSHGTMSNEQFF. Full variable domain (outside the CDR3, taken from reference TRBV28 and TRBJ2-1): DVKVTQSSRYLVKRTGEKVFLECVQDMDHENMFWYRQDPGLGLRLIYFSYDVKMKEKGDIPEGYSVSREKKERFSLILESASTNQTSMYLCASSHGTMSNEQFFGPGTRLTVL.

The genes are TRBV27 and TRBJ1-5; 9 bases map to TRBD1. CDR1 and CDR2 from the germline V gene are MNHEY and SMNVEV (reference sequence). This CDR3 is built from 16 residues. Unmatched junction bases numbered 5, after V lost 5 bases and J lost 0 bases. The CDR3 here is CASSLQGAYSNQPQHF. In DNA, the CDR3 is TGTGCCAGCAGTCTACAGGGGGCGTATAGCAATCAGCCCCAGCATTTT.

Turning to this clone: One junction end disagrees with the germline gene, perhaps due to a read error. V usage is TRBV10-3 and J usage is TRBJ1-2; 10 positions match TRBD1. Per germline, CDR1 ENHRY and CDR2 SYGVKD. The length of the CDR3 is 14 residues. The CDR3 bases are TGTGCCAGCAGTGGGACAGGGGACAACTATGGCTACACCTTC. Translating it yields CASSGTGDNYGYTF.

This clone was seen just once. V gene TRBV19 combines with J gene TRBJ1-2, with D maybe TRBD1 (6 bases). Germline CDR1 is LNHDA and CDR2 is SQIVND (reference sequence). V lost 2 bases, J lost 5 bases, and 12 bases lay in between. This CDR3 region has 14 residues. CDR3 nucleotide sequence: TGTGCCAGTAGTATATCCTGGACAGCTTATGGCTACACCTTC. Protein sequence: CASSISWTAYGYTF.

This clone has just one count. This sequence joins TRBV27 and TRBJ2-3, with 9 positions matching TRBD1. The V and J ends lost 5 bases and 0 bases, in that order; junction bases with no gene match: 6. CDR3 length: 16 amino acids. Germline assignment: CDR1 MNHEY and CDR2 SMNVEV (reference sequence). CDR3 DNA sequence: TGTGCCAGCAGTGTTGGGACAGGGCCTAGCACAGATACGCAGTATTTT. Its protein product is CASSVGTGPSTDTQYF.

The chain joins TRBV7-9 to TRBJ2-3, with a weak D call TRBD2 (6 bases). Germline CDR1 reads SEHNR; CDR2 reads FQNEAQ (reference sequence). Trimming pared 0 bases from V and 2 bases from J, leaving 9 bases between. This CDR3 comprises 15 residues. The CDR3 coding sequence is TGTGCCAGCAGCTTAGCCCGGGGGTACACAGATACGCAGTATTTT. Protein: CASSLARGYTDTQYF.

V usage is TRBV7-8 and J usage is TRBJ2-7, with D tentatively TRBD2 (6 bases). Trimming pared 5 bases from V and 2 bases from J, leaving 16 bases between. This CDR3 has 15 residues. Per germline, CDR1 SGHVS and CDR2 FQNEAQ. CDR3 region: CASSPRRGSTYEQYF. The CDR3 region has the DNA TGTGCCAGCAGCCCGCGGCGGGGATCTACCTACGAGCAGTACTTC.

This clone was observed once. The J gene is TRBJ2-1, the V gene TRBV4-1; TRBD2 matches 10 bases. The CDR3 spans 15 residues. Trimming took 1 base from V and 3 from J; bases not matched to a gene: 0. Germline CDR1 reads MGHRA; CDR2 reads YSYEKL. The CDR3 sequence is CASSQGLAGYNEQFF. CDR3 DNA: TGCGCCAGCAGCCAAGGACTAGCGGGCTACAATGAGCAGTTCTTC.

The chain employs TRBV11-2 and TRBJ2-5, with 8 bases identical to TRBD2. The CDR3 runs to 15 residues. The trim removed 7 bases at V and 5 bases at J, leaving 12 bases unmatched. Germline values: CDR1 SGHAT, CDR2 FQNNGV. This chain's CDR3 is CASTTAGGGFETQYF. The CDR3 DNA reads TGTGCCAGCACCACCGCCGGGGGGGGCTTTGAGACCCAGTACTTC.

The rearrangement joins TRBV5-1 to TRBJ2-2; a weak D match, TRBD2 (5 bases). This CDR3 has 15 residues. The germline V and J ends were trimmed by 4 bases and 0 bases, with 10 bases remaining between them. Germline V gene lookup returns CDR1 SGHRS and CDR2 YFSETQ. The CDR3 DNA follows: TGCGCCAGCAGCCTTCGGACTGCGAACACCGGGGAGCTGTTTTTT. This translates into CASSLRTANTGELFF.

The CDR3: CASNTVGEQFF. CDR3 DNA sequence: TGTGCCAGCAATACTGTCGGGGAGCAGTTCTTC. The chain uses TRBV27 and TRBJ2-1; D ambiguous. CDR1 is MNHEY, CDR2 SMNVEV, per germline (reference sequence). The CDR3 length is 11 residues. Trimming stripped 7 bases from V and 10 bases from J, with 11 bases between.

The genes are TRBV6-1 and TRBJ2-2; 10 bases line up with TRBD2. The CDR3 has 18 residues. Trimming cost V 4 bases and J 3 bases; bases outside gene matches: 11. CDR1 MNHNS and CDR2 SASEGT come from the germline V gene. Written as DNA, the CDR3 is TGTGCCAGCAGTGTCTTCCCGGCTAGCGGGGGAGACACCGGGGAGCTGTTTTTT. Its translation: CASSVFPASGGDTGELFF.

The rearrangement uses TRBV29-1 and TRBJ2-7; D gene uncertain. The ends were cut back, 4 bases at V and 6 bases at J, with 10 bases in the middle. The CDR3 has 11 amino acids. Germline V gene lookup returns CDR1 SQVTM and CDR2 ANQGSEA. The chain's CDR3 is CSVAALGEQYF. Here the CDR3 DNA reads TGCAGCGTTGCAGCGTTGGGCGAGCAGTACTTC.

The V and J genes are TRBV4-2 and TRBJ1-1, with D possibly TRBD1 on 6 matching bases. The V gene lost 3 bases and the J gene lost 2 bases, with 10 bases spanning the gap. The germline V gene encodes CDR1 LGHNA and CDR2 YNFKEQ. CDR3 length: 14 amino acids. CDR3 amino acids: CASSQAGTNTEAFF. The CDR3 DNA reads TGTGCCAGCAGCCAGGCCGGGACAAACACTGAAGCTTTCTTT.

The chain carries TRBV4-1 and TRBJ1-1, with D maybe TRBD1 (6 bases). This CDR3 contains 14 residues. Trimming shortened V by 0 bases and J by 3 bases, and 8 bases separated the two germline ends. The germline V gene has CDR1 MGHRA and CDR2 YSYEKL. CDR3 residues: CASSQEQGYTEAFF. CDR3 in DNA: TGCGCCAGCAGCCAAGAACAGGGTTACACTGAAGCTTTCTTT.

The chain joins TRBV6-6 to TRBJ2-7; tentatively, D is TRBD1 (6 bases). CDR3 length: 15 amino acids. V lost 2 bases and J 5 bases, leaving 16 bases between the germline ends. The germline gives CDR1 MNHNY, CDR2 SVGAGI (reference sequence). CDR3 sequence: CASSYQGTGLDEQYF. The DNA for the CDR3 is TGTGCCAGCAGTTACCAAGGTACAGGGCTGGACGAGCAGTACTTC.

DNA of the CDR3: TGTGCCAGCAGCCAGCCGATACTGGGACAGCTTGGGAACACTGAAGCTTTCTTT. As protein: CASSQPILGQLGNTEAFF. This rearrangement joins TRBV7-9 to TRBJ1-1; 7 bases map to TRBD1. CDR3 size: 18 residues. After removal of 5 bases from V and 1 base from J, the junction contained 16 bases not matched to a gene. CDR1 is SEHNR, CDR2 FQNEAQ, per germline (reference sequence).

The J gene is TRBJ1-1, the V gene TRBV19; D might be TRBD1 (6 bases). CDR3 length: 14 residues. Trimming cost V 4 bases and J 4 bases, with 13 bases left between them. Germline V gives CDR1 LNHDA, CDR2 SQIVND (reference sequence). CDR3 loop: CASSRSGDRTEAFF. For the CDR3, the DNA is TGTGCCAGTAGTAGATCAGGGGATCGCACTGAAGCTTTCTTT.